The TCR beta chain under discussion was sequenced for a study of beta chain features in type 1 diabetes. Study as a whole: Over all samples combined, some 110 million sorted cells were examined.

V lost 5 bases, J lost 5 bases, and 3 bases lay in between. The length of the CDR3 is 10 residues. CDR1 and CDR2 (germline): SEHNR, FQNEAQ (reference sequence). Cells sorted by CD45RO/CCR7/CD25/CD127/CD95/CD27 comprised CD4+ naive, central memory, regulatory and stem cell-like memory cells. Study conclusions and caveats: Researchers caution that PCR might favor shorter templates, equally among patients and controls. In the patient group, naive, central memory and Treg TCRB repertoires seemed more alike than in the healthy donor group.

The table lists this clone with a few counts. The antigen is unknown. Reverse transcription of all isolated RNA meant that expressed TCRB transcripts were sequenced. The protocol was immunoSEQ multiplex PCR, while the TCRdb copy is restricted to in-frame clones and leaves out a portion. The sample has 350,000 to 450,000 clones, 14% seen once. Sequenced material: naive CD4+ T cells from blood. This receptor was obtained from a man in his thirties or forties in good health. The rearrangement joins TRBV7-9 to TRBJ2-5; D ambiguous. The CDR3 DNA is TGTGCCAGCAGCACCGAGACCCAGTACTTC. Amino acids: CASSTETQYF.